The source of this T cell receptor beta chain is a study of T cell responses to AZD1222 COVID-19 vaccine. Across the whole study: The analysis combined second doses at about 4 or about 12 weeks. The study, taken as a whole, reports: The study identified only a handful of AZD1222 recipients as seropositive at baseline. Rises in breadth and depth of Spike-specific TCRs came after two AZD1222 doses.

Comment on this clone: The antigen remains undetermined.

Assay: immunoSEQ multiplex PCR; the TCRdb copy retains only in-frame clones and omits some. The table shows about 120,000 clones, with approximately 85% occurring only once. With 1 base removed from V and 0 bases from J, the gap between germline ends came to 6 bases. Germline V gene data show CDR1 as SGHNT and CDR2 as YENEEA. This CDR3 has 14 residues. This receptor was taken from an adult in good health. This chain joins TRBV11-3 and TRBJ1-1; a weak D match, TRBD1 (6 bases). This material consisted of peripheral blood, taken on day 0 of AZD1222 vaccination. CDR3 DNA: TGTGCCAGCAGCTTAGCAGGGGTGAACACTGAAGCTTTCTTT. This translates into CASSLAGVNTEAFF.